This TCR beta chain was recovered during a study of blood T cell repertoires in COVID-19. The assay was immunoSEQ multiplex PCR, and TCRdb's table has in-frame clones only and misses some. The data show 350,000 to 450,000 clones, around 87% seen once. The V gene lost 1 base and the J gene lost 7 bases, with 10 bases spanning the gap. The CDR3 runs to 13 residues. Per germline, CDR1 MDHEN and CDR2 SYDVKM. This clone showed up just once. The study assigned cohorts using participant-reported clinical history. The V call is TRBV28, the J call TRBJ1-2, with D maybe TRBD1 (5 bases). Sample: PBMCs or T cells enriched from blood (not recorded which). The clonotype originates from a man aged 30 to 39 who had recovered from COVID-19. CDR3 protein: CASSLYTGGGYTF. CDR3 nucleotide sequence: TGTGCCAGCAGTTTATATACAGGCGGTGGCTACACCTTC.